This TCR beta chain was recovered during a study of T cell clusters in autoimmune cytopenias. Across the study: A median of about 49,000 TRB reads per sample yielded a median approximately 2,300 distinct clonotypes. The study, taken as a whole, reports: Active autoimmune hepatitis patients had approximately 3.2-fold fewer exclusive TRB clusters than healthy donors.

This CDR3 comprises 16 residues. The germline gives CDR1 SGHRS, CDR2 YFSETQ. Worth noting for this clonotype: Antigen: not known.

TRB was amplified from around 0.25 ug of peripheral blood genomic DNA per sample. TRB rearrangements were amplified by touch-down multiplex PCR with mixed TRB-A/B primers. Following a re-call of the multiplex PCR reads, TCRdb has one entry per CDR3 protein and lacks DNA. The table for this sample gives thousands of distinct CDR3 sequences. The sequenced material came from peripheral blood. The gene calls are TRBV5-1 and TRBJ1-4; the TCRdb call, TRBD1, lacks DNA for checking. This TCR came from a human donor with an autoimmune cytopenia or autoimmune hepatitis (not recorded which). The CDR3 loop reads CASSSERYRGPEKLFF.